This entry concerns a single TCR beta chain. The antigen it recognizes is unknown. Base quality data are lacking; no much larger clone is found one base away. The sample carries other DNA sequences with the same CDR3. The CDR3 regions of human TCRbeta chains were analyzed by immunosequencing. The authors processed their data as follows. Repertoire TCRs were matched against a reference library of SARS-CoV-2-specific TCRs generated with the MIRA antigen-specificity platform. Breadth meant the fraction of unique TCRs that were SARS-CoV-2-associated, whereas depth meant the fraction of total T cells that were SARS-CoV-2-associated. Using the MIRA data, every spike-specific TCR was mapped to the spike region that the TCR reacted to and assigned to either a CD4 or a CD8 class. Log10-transformed breadth and depth values were compared by one-way ANOVA with Sidak's multiple comparisons tests. TCRdb holds this immuneACCESS table with in-frame rearrangements only. Some clones are missing; in checked studies, unresolved V genes explain under half, and the rest has no known cause. V, J and clone size are taken as reported in that table, and D and trimming were inferred from the DNA itself. This sample has 100,000 to 120,000 clones in its table, and roughly 87% of those were observed once. The ten largest clones capture under 3.5% of the sample.

This entry belongs to a study of T cell responses to AZD1222 COVID-19 vaccine (dated by TCRdb to the early 2020s). For the study in its entirety: AZD1222 recipients given second doses at about 4 weeks or at about 12 weeks were pooled, since spike-specific TCR depth and breadth were not found to differ between the two schedules. TCR sequencing was performed for roughly 250 trial participants, of whom around 210 were given two doses of AZD1222 and some 26 were given two doses of MenACWY control vaccine. Enrollment into the trials was organized by age into subgroups of 18-55, 56-69 and 70-plus years, and those subgroups contained about 160, 30 and 59 TCR-sequenced participants, respectively.

The time point label, as the study defines it: baseline before first vaccination. Samples from vaccinated people were obtained from the UK trials COV001 and COV002, which included a single-blind randomized controlled phase 2/3 trial of AZD1222 (ChAdOx1 nCoV-19) in healthy adults. For TCRbeta chain sequencing, PBMC samples from trial participants were taken at day 0 and at day 28 after the second dose. The investigation overall reported the following: Because no day 14 peak-response samples were available, the repertoires could be characterized only after the peak T cell response. Participants were mostly white British and included more females than males, and it was suggested by the authors that clonal diversity may have been underestimated. The 56-69-year group was small, and its depth increase did not reach significance, likely because of low power. The vaccine-associated CD4 TCRs covered the entire spike protein, and the dominant responses fell in regions 160-218 and 743-854. Epitopes outside the regions mutated in the B.1.351 and B.1.1.7 variants were reportedly recognized by nearly half of the unique spike-specific TCRs. After two AZD1222 doses, spike-specific TCR breadth and depth were significantly higher than at day 0 and than in MenACWY recipients. Conclusions about previously exposed vaccinees are limited because only six or seven AZD1222 recipients were SARS-CoV-2 seropositive at baseline.

This receptor was identified in an adult in good health. Here the sequenced sample was peripheral blood, taken on day 0 of AZD1222 vaccination.

The DNA reads TGTGCCAGCAGCCAAGGTGGAGGGGGGGCAGATACGCAGTATTTT. This translates into CASSQGGGGADTQYF. The rearranged chain carries TRBV3-1 (or the pseudogene TRBV3-2) and TRBJ2-3; possibly the D gene is TRBD2, per 7 matching bases. Spanning cysteine to phenylalanine, the CDR3 consists of 15 amino acids. The entry retains the CDR3 DNA only, 45 bases that are in frame from base 1. The trim is 1 base for V and 4 bases for J, with a gap of 12 bases between the germline ends. CDR1 and CDR2, per the germline V gene (reference sequence), are LGHDT and YNNKEL.